One T cell receptor beta chain is described in this entry. This CDR3 has 15 amino acids. From germline, CDR1 is SGHRS and CDR2 YFSETQ. V lost 2 bases to trimming and J lost 5 bases; unmatched junction nucleotides: 6. These data are taken from a study of blood T cell repertoires in COVID-19. For the study at large: T cells, B-cell-depleted T cells, or PBMCs provided the cDNA or gDNA that served as material.

As processed by the authors: Cell counts per sample came from amplifying reference gene primers. The protocol was immunoSEQ multiplex PCR, while the TCRdb copy is restricted to in-frame clones and leaves out a portion. The D gene and trimming were derived from the DNA, and the V and J assignments and clone size from that table. The sample consists of around 170,000 clones, around 80% of them appearing once. The chain employs TRBV5-1 and TRBJ2-2; 7 bases fit TRBD1. Sequences were obtained from peripheral blood. The TCR comes from a man younger than 45 with active or convalescent COVID-19. The CDR3 sequence is CASSFRAGGTGELFF. CDR3 DNA: TGCGCCAGCAGCTTCCGGGCAGGGGGAACCGGGGAGCTGTTTTTT.